The 32 T cell receptor beta chains listed next were all sequenced from one sample in a study of CD8 T cells in Susac syndrome. Reverse transcription of roughly 0.5 to 1 ug RNA was performed with random hexamers. Each CDR3 protein gets one entry after TCRdb re-called the immunoSEQ multiplex PCR reads with MiXCR. The sample consists of some 120,000 distinct CDR3 sequences, about 92% of them appearing once. Specimen: CD8+ T cells from PBMCs. These receptors were obtained from a human donor with multiple sclerosis.

This clonotype was seen only a few times. J is TRBJ2-7 and V is TRBV5-1; tentatively, D is TRBD2 (5 bases). V was shortened by 3 bases and J by 4 bases, with 5 bases between the two germline ends. Germline CDR1 and CDR2: SGHRS and YFSETQ. The CDR3 has 11 residues. The CDR3 region has the DNA TGCGCCAGCAGCTCGGGGTACGAGCAGTACTTC. This translates into CASSSGYEQYF.

The gene calls are TRBV25-1 and TRBJ2-7; 9 bases are a match to TRBD1. CDR1 is MGHDK, CDR2 SYGVNS, per germline. The CDR3 extends over 14 amino acids. The junction had 2 bases not matched to a gene; V was cut back by 2 bases and J by 3 bases. The CDR3 reads CASSEPTGGYEQYF. In nucleotides, the CDR3 is TGTGCCAGCAGTGAACCGACAGGGGGCTACGAGCAGTACTTC.

The rearrangement links TRBV7-3 to TRBJ2-5; 9 bases are shared with TRBD2. There are 17 residues in the CDR3. The germline V gene has CDR1 SGHTA and CDR2 FQGTGA. Trimming at V came to 3 bases and at J to 6 bases, leaving 14 bases not matched to a gene. The CDR3 DNA follows: TGTGCCAGCAGCTTGATGCGGGGGCGGGAGGGCCTTCAGACCCAGTACTTC. Amino acid sequence: CASSLMRGREGLQTQYF.

The chain combines TRBV6-5 with TRBJ1-5, with unresolved D. Germline CDR1 reads MNHEY; CDR2 reads SVGAGI. The V end lost 2 bases, the J end lost 7 bases, and 12 bases lay between the germline ends. The CDR3 consists of 14 residues. The CDR3 DNA follows: TGTGCCAGCAGTTACGGGTCCGGGTCGCAGCCCCAGCATTTT. Amino acid sequence: CASSYGSGSQPQHF.

This chain connects TRBV14 to TRBJ1-6, with TRBD1 identical over 11 bases. The CDR3 runs 17 residues. Per germline, CDR1 SGHDN and CDR2 FVKESK. Germline trimming cut 1 base from V and 10 bases from J; bases unmatched to any gene: 9. CDR3 amino acids: CASSQVPWGTGGSPLHF. The CDR3 region has the DNA TGTGCCAGCAGCCAAGTCCCATGGGGGACAGGGGGATCACCCCTCCACTTT.

The chain links TRBV20-1 to TRBJ2-7; 7 positions agree with TRBD2. V lost 6 bases and J lost 1; bases outside the gene matches: 12. CDR1 DFQATT and CDR2 SNEGSKA come from the germline V gene (reference sequence). The CDR3 sequence is 15 residues long. The CDR3, as DNA: TGCAGTGCCCCCCGTTGGCTAGCGGAGTCCTACGAGCAGTACTTC. It encodes CSAPRWLAESYEQYF.

The chain couples TRBV6-4 to TRBJ2-7; D might be TRBD2 (5 bases). This CDR3 comprises 16 residues. The V gene's germline CDR1 is MRHNA and CDR2 SNTAGT. Trimming removed 8 bases from V and 0 bases from J, with 20 bases in between. The CDR3 DNA follows: TGTGCCAGCTGTCCTAGTGGACTGCCGAGCTCCTACGAGCAGTACTTC. Translating gives CASCPSGLPSSYEQYF.

V usage is TRBV7-3 and J usage is TRBJ2-1; D possibly matches TRBD1 or TRBD2 (6 bases each). In germline, CDR1 is SGHTA, CDR2 FQGTGA. V lost 5 bases and J 5 bases, leaving 16 bases between the germline ends. The CDR3 has 15 residues. The CDR3 DNA follows: TGTGCCAGCAGCCTAGGGGGACTCGAAGACAATGAGCAGTTCTTC. Its protein product is CASSLGGLEDNEQFF.

The rearrangement joins TRBV28 to TRBJ1-5, with D hard to call. CDR1 and CDR2 (germline): MDHEN, SYDVKM. The CDR3 contains 15 residues. With 2 bases removed from V and 7 bases from J, the gap between germline ends came to 15 bases. The CDR3 sequence is CASSLRAQSVQPQHF. In nucleotides, the CDR3 is TGTGCCAGCAGTTTAAGGGCGCAGTCTGTACAGCCCCAGCATTTT.

The V and J genes are TRBV7-8 and TRBJ2-7, with a weak D call TRBD2 (5 bases). CDR3 size: 13 residues. Germline loops: CDR1 SGHVS, CDR2 FQNEAQ. Trimming left V 4 bases short and J 3 bases short, with 10 bases between. The CDR3 bases are TGTGCCAGCAGCTCCCACGGGGTCTACGAGCAGTACTTC. Translating it yields CASSSHGVYEQYF.

The chain carries TRBV7-9 and TRBJ2-1; D unresolved. The ends were cut back, 2 bases at V and 9 bases at J, with 8 bases in the middle. This CDR3 spans 12 amino acids. Germline lookup yields CDR1 SEHNR and CDR2 FQNEAQ (reference sequence). The CDR3, as DNA: TGTGCCAGCAGCTTAAATCCAGCTGAGCAGTTCTTC. Translating gives CASSLNPAEQFF. Looking up the rest from reference TRBV7-9 and TRBJ2-1 gives the full variable domain: DTGVSQNPRHKITKRGQNVTFRCDPISEHNRLYWYRQTLGQGPEFLTYFQNEAQLEKSRLLSDRFSAERPKGSFSTLEIQRTEQGDSAMYLCASSLNPAEQFFGPGTRLTVL.

CDR3 sequence: CASSDSRGYEQYF. The CDR3, as DNA: TGTGCCAGCAGCGACAGCAGGGGCTACGAGCAGTACTTC. The V and J genes are TRBV9 and TRBJ2-7; D might be TRBD1 (6 bases). Trimming removed 3 bases from V and 3 bases from J, with 10 bases in between. CDR3 length equals 13 residues. From germline, CDR1 is SGDLS and CDR2 YYNGEE.

This clonotype appeared a few times. This chain uses TRBV5-1 with TRBJ2-7, with D unresolved. Germline loops: CDR1 SGHRS, CDR2 YFSETQ. Trimming took off 1 base at V and 2 bases at J, with 10 bases between the two ends. The CDR3 extends over 14 amino acids. The CDR3 protein is CASSLWSGPYEQYF. The CDR3 DNA reads as TGCGCCAGCAGCTTGTGGTCTGGCCCCTACGAGCAGTACTTC.

V and J are TRBV11-2 and TRBJ2-1, with 9 bases matching TRBD2. CDR1 is SGHAT, CDR2 FQNNGV, per germline. V lost 1 base to trimming and J lost 9 bases; unmatched junction nucleotides: 16. The CDR3 extends over 18 amino acids. The CDR3 reads CASSLGQKREDLRSEQFF. CDR3 coding DNA: TGTGCCAGCAGCTTAGGACAGAAGCGGGAGGACCTAAGGAGTGAGCAGTTCTTC.

The J gene is TRBJ1-4, the V gene TRBV12-3 or TRBV12-4, with D hard to call. Trimming shortened V by 6 bases and J by 8 bases, and 13 bases separated the two germline ends. CDR3 length equals 13 residues. This CDR3 is CASSPGLGEKLFF. The CDR3 DNA follows: TGTGCCAGCAGCCCGGGTCTCGGCGAAAAACTGTTTTTT.

The table lists this clonotype with a few counts. The chain has TRBV30 and TRBJ1-2; D unclear. CDR1 GTSNPN and CDR2 SVGIG come from the germline V gene (reference sequence). The ends were cut back, 5 bases at V and 5 bases at J, with 6 bases in the middle. The CDR3 is 10 residues long. The CDR3 is CAWSDYGYTF. The CDR3 nucleotides read TGTGCCTGGTCAGATTATGGCTACACCTTC. The whole variable domain, remainder taken from reference TRBV30 and TRBJ1-2, is SQTIHQWPATLVQPVGSPLSLECTVEGTSNPNLYWYRQAAGRGLQLLFYSVGIGQISSEVPQNLSASRPQDRQFILSSKKLLLSDSGFYLCAWSDYGYTFGSGTRLTVV.

This chain connects TRBV7-6 to TRBJ2-7, with D uncertain. CDR3 length: 13 amino acids. The germline CDR1 and CDR2 sequences are SGHVS and FNYEAQ. The V gene lost 2 bases and the J gene lost 3 bases, with 8 bases spanning the gap. CDR3 residues: CASSLMPNYEQYV. In DNA form, the CDR3 reads TGTGCCAGCAGCTTAATGCCGAACTACGAGCAGTACGTC.

The rearrangement uses TRBV4-1 and TRBJ1-1; 10 nucleotides agree with TRBD1. The CDR3 loop spans 15 amino acids. Germline V gene data show CDR1 as MGHRA and CDR2 as YSYEKL. V lost 4 bases to trimming and J lost 3 bases; unmatched junction nucleotides: 5. DNA for the CDR3: TGCGCCAGCAGCCCCTGGGACAGGGGAGACACTGAAGCTTTCTTT. Its translation: CASSPWDRGDTEAFF.

Note on this clonotype: The DNA is omitted, as the CDR3 cannot be located on it reliably, and the CDR3 follows TCRdb's listing. The V gene is TRBV12-3 or TRBV12-4, the J gene TRBJ2-4; the table assigns TRBD1, which was not confirmed against the DNA. The CDR3 has 14 residues if both end residues are counted. The CDR3 protein is CASSSSDSKNIQYF.

The V and J genes are TRBV27 and TRBJ2-7, with no clear D. The ends were cut back, 5 bases at V and 2 bases at J, with 16 bases in the middle. Germline V lookup: CDR1 MNHEY, CDR2 SMNVEV (reference sequence). This CDR3 has 15 residues. This CDR3 reads CASSGPGSGPYEQYF. CDR3 DNA sequence: TGTGCCAGCAGTGGACCGGGCTCTGGGCCCTACGAGCAGTACTTC.

This clonotype was counted a single time. The genes are TRBV23-1 and TRBJ2-1; 8 nucleotides line up with TRBD1. TRBV23-1 is an open reading frame, and its role is uncertain. V was pared by 1 base and J by 8 bases, with 13 bases of the junction left unmatched. The CDR3 sequence is 17 residues long. The CDR3 protein is CASSQFKTGVGSYEQFF. The CDR3 DNA sequence: TGCGCCAGCAGTCAATTTAAGACAGGGGTAGGAAGCTATGAGCAGTTCTTC.

The sample holds one count of this clonotype. The chain uses TRBV2 and TRBJ2-7, with D perhaps TRBD2 (5 bases). Germline CDR1 and CDR2: SNHLY and FYNNEI. V was shortened by 6 bases and J by 7 bases, with 19 bases between the two germline ends. This CDR3 is built from 14 residues. The CDR3 coding sequence is TGTGCCAGCAGCCCACACACGCGGGCCGGAGAGCAGTACTTC. Translation gives CASSPHTRAGEQYF. Full variable domain (outside the CDR3, taken from reference TRBV2 and TRBJ2-7): EPEVTQTPSHQVTQMGQEVILRCVPISNHLYFYWYRQILGQKVEFLVSFYNNEISEKSEIFDDQFSVERPDGSNFTLKIRSTKLEDSAMYFCASSPHTRAGEQYFGPGTRLTVT.

The V gene is TRBV29-1, the J gene TRBJ2-7; 7 bases are a match to TRBD1. Trimming at V came to 6 bases and at J to 1 base, leaving 15 bases not matched to a gene. CDR3 length equals 16 residues. Germline V gives CDR1 SQVTM, CDR2 ANQGSEA. This CDR3 is CSVLGVPGQLSYEQYV. CDR3 bases: TGCAGCGTCCTCGGCGTACCGGGACAGCTATCCTACGAGCAGTACGTC.

The chain joins TRBV6-5 to TRBJ2-5, with 10 bases aligning to TRBD2. The V and J ends lost 0 bases and 4 bases, in that order; junction bases with no gene match: 5. This CDR3 contains 16 residues. The germline CDR1 and CDR2 sequences are MNHEY and SVGAGI. The CDR3 reads CASSYSLAGRRETQYF. The CDR3 DNA sequence: TGTGCCAGCAGTTACTCACTAGCGGGAAGGAGAGAGACCCAGTACTTC.

The V call is TRBV13, the J call TRBJ2-5; TRBD1 matches 7 bases. This CDR3 has 14 residues. Germline V gives CDR1 PRHDT, CDR2 FYEKMQ (reference sequence). The trim removed 2 bases at V and 3 bases at J, leaving 3 bases unmatched. The CDR3 DNA follows: TGTGCCAGCAGCTTAAAGGGGGCGAAAGAGACCCAGTACTTC. It codes for CASSLKGAKETQYF.

J is TRBJ2-7 and V is TRBV15, with TRBD2 identical over 13 bases. This CDR3 contains 19 residues. The V gene end was trimmed by 1 base and the J gene end by 1 base; junction bases not matched to a gene: 10. Germline V gene data show CDR1 as LNHNV and CDR2 as YYDKDF (reference sequence). As DNA, the CDR3 is TGTGCCACCAGCAGAGCAGGGGGGAGACTAGCGGGAGGATCCTACGAGCAGTACGTC. It yields the protein CATSRAGGRLAGGSYEQYV.

The chain couples TRBV7-9 to TRBJ2-7, with a weak D call TRBD1 (6 bases). Germline V gene data show CDR1 as SEHNR and CDR2 as FQNEAQ (reference sequence). Trimming took 4 bases from V and 1 from J, leaving 14 bases between them. The CDR3 runs 15 residues. Here the CDR3 reads CASSSDSFGSYEQYF. The CDR3 DNA follows: TGTGCCAGCAGCTCGGACAGTTTCGGGTCCTACGAGCAGTACTTC. Full variable domain (outside the CDR3, taken from reference TRBV7-9 and TRBJ2-7): DTGVSQNPRHKITKRGQNVTFRCDPISEHNRLYWYRQTLGQGPEFLTYFQNEAQLEKSRLLSDRFSAERPKGSFSTLEIQRTEQGDSAMYLCASSSDSFGSYEQYFGPGTRLTVT.

The rearrangement links TRBV7-9 to TRBJ2-4; 8 nucleotides match TRBD1. The CDR3 covers 15 residues. The J segment lost 10 bases and the V segment lost 5 bases, leaving 13 bases of the junction unmatched. Germline assignment: CDR1 SEHNR and CDR2 FQNEAQ (reference sequence). The CDR3 sequence: CASSPPGDRRYIQYF. CDR3 bases: TGTGCCAGCAGCCCCCCCGGGGACAGGCGCTATATTCAGTACTTC.

The chain carries TRBV12-3 or TRBV12-4 and TRBJ2-1; TRBD1 matches 9 bases. The CDR3 contains 16 residues. V lost 4 bases and J lost 4; bases outside the gene matches: 8. The CDR3 sequence: CASSSRQDRGYNEQFF. CDR3 nucleotide sequence: TGTGCCAGCAGTTCCAGACAAGACAGGGGGTACAATGAGCAGTTCTTC.

CDR3 protein: CASSEERGVMSYNEQFF. CDR3 sequence (DNA): TGTGCCAGCAGTGAAGAGAGGGGGGTAATGTCCTACAATGAGCAGTTCTTC. The V and J genes are TRBV25-1 and TRBJ2-1; D could derive from TRBD1 or TRBD2 (6 bases each). Trimming pared 2 bases from V and 1 base from J, leaving 15 bases between. This CDR3 has 17 residues. CDR1 MGHDK and CDR2 SYGVNS come from the germline V gene.

The chain employs TRBV5-6 and TRBJ2-7; D remains unclear. V dropped 1 base and J dropped 0 bases, with 5 bases sitting between them. Germline CDR1 and CDR2: SGHDT and YYEEEE. The CDR3 consists of 13 residues. Here the CDR3 DNA reads TGTGCCAGCAGCTTGCCCAGCTCCTACGAGCAGTACTTC. Protein sequence: CASSLPSSYEQYF.

V and J are TRBV21-1 and TRBJ2-2; the D call of TRBD2 is as the table states it, not checked on the DNA. TRBV21-1 constitutes a pseudogene. CDR3 length: 15 amino acids. The CDR3 is CASTEGGGDTGELFF. CDR3 in DNA: TGTGCCAGCACCGAAGGTGGCGGGGACACCGGGGAGCTGTTTTTT.